Following are 11 T cell receptor beta chains from one sample sequenced in a study of Tregs in tolerant kidney transplant recipients. Generated by immunoSEQ multiplex PCR, the TCRdb table keeps only in-frame clones and is missing some. The profile shows over 60,000 clones, roughly nine tenths of them singletons. Here the sequenced sample was CD4+ T cells from blood, taken before the transplant. The receptors were sampled from a human donor who received a combined kidney and bone marrow transplant.

This chain links TRBV18 with TRBJ1-1, with 8 bases identical to TRBD1. Germline loops: CDR1 KGHSH, CDR2 LQKENI. The length of the CDR3 is 14 residues. The junction had 6 bases not matched to a gene; V was cut back by 4 bases and J by 5 bases. This CDR3 is CASSRLQGGTEAFF. For the CDR3, the DNA is TGTGCCAGCTCACGTTTACAGGGGGGGACTGAAGCTTTCTTT.

The rearrangement uses TRBV30 and TRBJ2-7; TRBD2 agrees at 8 bases. The germline gives CDR1 GTSNPN, CDR2 SVGIG (reference sequence). V was clipped by 3 bases and J by 6 bases; unmatched bases: 7. The CDR3 spans 13 residues. Here the CDR3 DNA reads TGTGCCTGGAGCAGCGGGAGTCAGGGCGAGCAGTACTTC. Protein: CAWSSGSQGEQYF.

V is TRBV2 and J is TRBJ2-1, with D uncertain. Between the trimmed V and J ends, which lost 11 bases and 8 bases, there was a span of 13 bases. Germline CDR1 reads SNHLY; CDR2 reads FYNNEI. The CDR3 is 11 amino acids. This chain's CDR3 is CAGASGYEQFF. Written as DNA, the CDR3 is TGTGCCGGTGCGTCGGGTTATGAGCAGTTCTTC. Full variable domain (outside the CDR3, taken from reference TRBV2 and TRBJ2-1): EPEVTQTPSHQVTQMGQEVILRCVPISNHLYFYWYRQILGQKVEFLVSFYNNEISEKSEIFDDQFSVERPDGSNFTLKIRSTKLEDSAMYFCAGASGYEQFFGPGTRLTVL.

The rearrangement links TRBV5-1 to TRBJ2-5; 8 bases fit TRBD1. The CDR3 spans 14 residues. The germline V gene has CDR1 SGHRS and CDR2 YFSETQ. V lost 4 bases, J lost 4 bases, and 6 bases stayed unmatched. The chain's CDR3 is CASSEQGVRETQYF. The CDR3 DNA reads TGCGCCAGCAGCGAACAGGGGGTACGAGAGACCCAGTACTTC.

V and J are TRBV19 and TRBJ1-1, with 8 bases matching TRBD1. Germline trimming cut 3 bases from V and 4 bases from J; bases unmatched to any gene: 7. This CDR3 is built from 15 residues. Germline V gives CDR1 LNHDA, CDR2 SQIVND (reference sequence). This CDR3 is CASSMIAGGITEAFF. The CDR3 bases are TGTGCCAGTAGTATGATTGCAGGGGGCATCACTGAAGCTTTCTTT.

This rearrangement joins TRBV18 to TRBJ2-1; D ambiguous. CDR3 size: 11 residues. V lost 3 bases and J 6 bases, leaving 3 bases between the germline ends. The germline CDR1 and CDR2 sequences are KGHSH and LQKENI. This CDR3 reads CASSPGNEQFF. The CDR3 DNA sequence: TGTGCCAGCTCACCCGGCAATGAGCAGTTCTTC. Combining the CDR3 with reference TRBV18 and TRBJ2-1 gives the whole variable domain NAGVMQNPRHLVRRRGQEARLRCSPMKGHSHVYWYRQLPEEGLKFMVYLQKENIIDESGMPKERFSAEFPKEGPSILRIQQVVRGDSAAYFCASSPGNEQFFGPGTRLTVL.

The chain couples TRBV7-9 to TRBJ2-7; 12 positions agree with TRBD2. Trimming at V came to 7 bases and at J to 4 bases, leaving 5 bases not matched to a gene. The germline gives CDR1 SEHNR, CDR2 FQNEAQ (reference sequence). This CDR3 region has 14 residues. This chain's CDR3 is CASNLTSGSYEQYF. As DNA, the CDR3 is TGTGCCAGCAATTTGACTAGCGGGAGTTACGAGCAGTACTTC.

The genes are TRBV6-5 and TRBJ1-2; weak D call: TRBD1 (6 bases). The CDR3 spans 12 residues. Germline V gives CDR1 MNHEY, CDR2 SVGAGI. The ends were cut back, 6 bases at V and 5 bases at J, with 10 bases in the middle. CDR3 protein: CASRSGHYGYTF. The CDR3 nucleotides are TGTGCCAGCAGGTCGGGACATTATGGCTACACCTTC.

The chain joins TRBV11-2 to TRBJ1-2, with 8 positions matching TRBD1. The CDR3 has 16 amino acids. Germline loops: CDR1 SGHAT, CDR2 FQNNGV. After removal of 5 bases from V and 2 bases from J, the junction contained 10 bases not matched to a gene. CDR3 loop: CASSPRNGQGNYGYTF. CDR3 bases: TGTGCCAGCAGCCCGAGAAACGGACAGGGCAACTATGGCTACACCTTC.

The CDR3 reads CATSRPRSGSYEQYF. In DNA form, the CDR3 reads TGTGCCACCAGCAGACCCCGTAGCGGCTCCTACGAGCAGTACTTC. The chain links TRBV15 to TRBJ2-7; D perhaps matches TRBD2 (6 bases). The V end lost 2 bases, the J end lost 0 bases, and 11 bases lay between the germline ends. The length of the CDR3 is 15 residues. Germline CDR1 is LNHNV and CDR2 is YYDKDF (reference sequence).

The chain links TRBV20-1 to TRBJ2-3; possibly TRBD1 for D (6 bases). V lost 5 bases and J lost 5, with 8 bases in between. Germline V gene sequence: CDR1 DFQATT, CDR2 SNEGSKA (reference sequence). This CDR3 region has 11 residues. The CDR3 is CSASQGDTQYF. For the CDR3, the DNA is TGCAGTGCTTCACAGGGAGATACGCAGTATTTT.